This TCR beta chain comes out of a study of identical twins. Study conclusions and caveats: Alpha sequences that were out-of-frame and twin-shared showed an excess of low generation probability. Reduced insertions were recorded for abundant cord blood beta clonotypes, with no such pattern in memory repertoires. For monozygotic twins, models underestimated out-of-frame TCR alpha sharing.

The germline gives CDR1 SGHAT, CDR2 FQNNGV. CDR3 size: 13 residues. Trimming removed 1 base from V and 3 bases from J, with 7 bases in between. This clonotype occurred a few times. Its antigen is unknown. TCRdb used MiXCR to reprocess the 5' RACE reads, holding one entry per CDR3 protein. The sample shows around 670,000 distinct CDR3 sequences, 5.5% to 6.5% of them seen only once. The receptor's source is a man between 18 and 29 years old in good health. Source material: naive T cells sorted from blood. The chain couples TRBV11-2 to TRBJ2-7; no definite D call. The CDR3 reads CASSLGLVYEQYV. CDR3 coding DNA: TGTGCCAGCAGCTTAGGGCTAGTCTACGAGCAGTACGTC.